The source of this T cell receptor (beta chain) is a study of lymphopenia after photon versus proton radiotherapy. As to this clone: No antigen is known for it.

Study conclusions and caveats: In patients who died, overall survival fell as post-nadir TCR diversity dropped more. Better survival with proton therapy was suggested as possible, not demonstrated. Under photons, naive T cells and diversity fell while effector/memory populations rose. After lymphocyte nadir, photon-treated repertoires showed oligoclonal expansion, especially CD8+ Temra.

Sequencing used immunoSEQ multiplex PCR; TCRdb keeps in-frame clones, though not all of them. The sample consists of about 68,000 clones, approximately 91% of them appearing once. This clonotype originated in a woman in her seventies with pancreatic cancer. The source material was peripheral blood, sampled from a patient treated with photon-based radiotherapy.

CDR3 coding DNA: TGTGCCAGCAGTGAGGTCTGGGGCTCGGGGAATGAGCAGTTCTTC. Amino acid sequence: CASSEVWGSGNEQFF. The chain uses TRBV6-1 and TRBJ2-1; D is tentatively TRBD1 or TRBD2 (5 bases each). V lost 3 bases and J 7 bases, leaving 16 bases between the germline ends. Germline V gene data show CDR1 as MNHNS and CDR2 as SASEGT. This CDR3 contains 15 residues.